This TCR beta chain came from a study of control samples from healthy donors and cancer patients. Measured with immunoSEQ multiplex PCR; TCRdb has only the in-frame clones, and not every one. This table has about 160,000 clones, about 94% appearing once. J gave up 0 bases and V 5 bases, and 1 base lay outside the gene matches. CDR1 and CDR2 (germline): LNHDA, SQIVND (reference sequence). The CDR3 is made up of 14 amino acids. The material sequenced was PBMCs. The receptor comes from a man aged 55-75 years with colorectal cancer. The chain links TRBV19 to TRBJ2-7; 10 nucleotides agree with TRBD1. The CDR3 region is CASSGQGGSYEQYF. The CDR3 DNA follows: TGTGCCAGTAGTGGACAGGGGGGCTCCTACGAGCAGTACTTC.